This TCR beta chain stems from a study of blood T cell repertoires in COVID-19. Overall study context: Material from acute and convalescent COVID-19 was sourced from the United States, Italy and Spain. Nucleic acid was either cDNA or gDNA, and it came from T cells, B-cell-depleted T cells, or PBMCs.

Original data processing: By means of reference gene primer amplification, nucleated cell counts were estimated. Libraries were prepared by immunoSEQ multiplex PCR; TCRdb keeps only in-frame clonotypes and omits some of them. That table gives V, J and clone size, and the DNA gave D and trimming. The sample comprises about 99,000 clones, roughly 84% of which are singletons, and around 2% rests with the top ten. V trimming: 0 bases; J trimming: 6 bases; junction bases outside the gene matches: 2. CDR1 is MNHNY, CDR2 SVGAGI, per germline (reference sequence). The CDR3 runs to 13 residues. The clonotype was recovered from a man aged 65 to 79 with active or convalescent COVID-19. The rearrangement joins TRBV6-6 to TRBJ2-7, with 7 positions matching TRBD2. The source material was peripheral blood. For the CDR3, the DNA is TGTGCCAGCAGTTACTCGGGGGGGACCGAGCAGTACTTC. Encoded protein: CASSYSGGTEQYF.